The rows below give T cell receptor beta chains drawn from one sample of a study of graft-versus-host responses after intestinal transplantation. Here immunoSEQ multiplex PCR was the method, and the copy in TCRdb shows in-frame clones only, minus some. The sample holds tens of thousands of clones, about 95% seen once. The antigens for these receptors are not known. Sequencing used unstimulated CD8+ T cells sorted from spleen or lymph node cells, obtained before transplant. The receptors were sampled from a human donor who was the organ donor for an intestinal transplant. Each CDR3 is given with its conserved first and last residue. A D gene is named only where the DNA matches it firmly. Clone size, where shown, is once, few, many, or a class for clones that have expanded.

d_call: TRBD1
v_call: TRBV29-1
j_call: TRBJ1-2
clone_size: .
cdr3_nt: TGCAGCGTTGAAACAGGGGATGGCTATGGCTACACCTTC
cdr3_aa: CSVETGDGYGYTF

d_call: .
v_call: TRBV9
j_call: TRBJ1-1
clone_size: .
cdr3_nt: TGTGCCAGCAGCGTAGAAGCAGGGCCCATGAACACTGAAGCTTTCTTT
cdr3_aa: CASSVEAGPMNTEAFF

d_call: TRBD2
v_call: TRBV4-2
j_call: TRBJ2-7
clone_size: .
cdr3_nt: TGTGCCAGCAGCCAAGAGTCGAGCGGGGTTACCTACGAGCAGTACTTC
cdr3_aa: CASSQESSGVTYEQYF

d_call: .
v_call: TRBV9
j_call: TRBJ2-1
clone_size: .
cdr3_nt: TGTGCCAGCAGCGCGGGGTCGTTTGGATGGAGCAATGAGCAGTTCTTC
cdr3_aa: CASSAGSFGWSNEQFF

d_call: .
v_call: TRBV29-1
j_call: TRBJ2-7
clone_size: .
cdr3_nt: TGCAGCCAGACAGGTACCTACGAGCAGTACTTC
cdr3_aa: CSQTGTYEQYF

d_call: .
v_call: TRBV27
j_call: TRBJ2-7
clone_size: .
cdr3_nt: TGTGCCAGCATGTCACACTACGAGCAGTACTTC
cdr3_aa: CASMSHYEQYF

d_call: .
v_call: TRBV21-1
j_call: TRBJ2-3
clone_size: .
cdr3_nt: TGTGCCAGCAGCAAAGGTGTCACAGATACGCAGTATTTT
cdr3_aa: CASSKGVTDTQYF

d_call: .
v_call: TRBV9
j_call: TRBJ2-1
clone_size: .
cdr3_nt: TGTGCCAGCAGCGTAGGGACAAACTCCTACAATGAGCAGTTCTTC
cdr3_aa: CASSVGTNSYNEQFF

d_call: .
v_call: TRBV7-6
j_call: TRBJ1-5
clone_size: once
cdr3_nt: TGTGCCAGCAGCTTAGTGGGGGGTCTCAGCAATCAGCCCCAGCATTTT
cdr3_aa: CASSLVGGLSNQPQHF

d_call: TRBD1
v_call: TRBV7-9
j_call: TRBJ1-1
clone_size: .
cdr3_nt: TGTGCCAGCAGCCCTTCGACAGGGTCTGAAGCTTTCTTT
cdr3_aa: CASSPSTGSEAFF

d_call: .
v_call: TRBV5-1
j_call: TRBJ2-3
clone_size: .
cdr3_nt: TGCGCCAGCAGCTTGAATCCCATCTCTAGCACAGATACGCAGTATTTT
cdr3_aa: CASSLNPISSTDTQYF

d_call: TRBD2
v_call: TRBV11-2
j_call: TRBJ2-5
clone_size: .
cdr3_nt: TGTGCCAGCAGCTTAGCTCCTAGCGGGCGAGAGACCCAGTACTTC
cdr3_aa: CASSLAPSGRETQYF

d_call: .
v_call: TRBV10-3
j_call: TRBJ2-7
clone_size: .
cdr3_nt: TGTGCCATCAGTGAGCCCGGTGCGGACGGGCTCTACGAGCAGTACTTC
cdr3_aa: CAISEPGADGLYEQYF

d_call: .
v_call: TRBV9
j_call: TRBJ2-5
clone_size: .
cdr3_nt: TGTGCCAGCAGCGGAACGGGGGTTCAAGAGACCCAGTACTTC
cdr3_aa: CASSGTGVQETQYF

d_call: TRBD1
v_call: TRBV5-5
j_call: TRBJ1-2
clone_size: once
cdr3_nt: TGTGCCAGCAGCTTGGTATTTCTGTCCACAGGGGGCGACGACTATGGCTACACCTTC
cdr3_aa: CASSLVFLSTGGDDYGYTF

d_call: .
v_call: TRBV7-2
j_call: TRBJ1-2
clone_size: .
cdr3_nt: TGTGCCAGCAGCTCCGGGGCGTGGCCAGGAGGGTATGGCTGCACCTTC
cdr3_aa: CASSSGAWPGGYGCTF

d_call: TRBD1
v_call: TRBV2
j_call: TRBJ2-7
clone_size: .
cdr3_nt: TGTGCCAGCAGTGAAACCGCACGAGGGACAGGGGGCATCGAGCAGTACTTC
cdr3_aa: CASSETARGTGGIEQYF

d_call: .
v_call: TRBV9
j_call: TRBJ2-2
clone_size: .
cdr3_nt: TGTGCCAGCAGCGTAGCTCGCGGGGTGACCACCGGGGAGCTGTTTTTT
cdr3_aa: CASSVARGVTTGELFF

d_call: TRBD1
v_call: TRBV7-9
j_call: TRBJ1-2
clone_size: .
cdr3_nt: TGTGCCAGCAGCTCACAGGGGTCGTCAAGAAATGGCTACACCTTC
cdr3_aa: CASSSQGSSRNGYTF

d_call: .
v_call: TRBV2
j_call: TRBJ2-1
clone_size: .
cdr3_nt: TGTGCCAGCCTCGAGAAGGGTACCGGGAGCAATGAGCAGTTCTTC
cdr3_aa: CASLEKGTGSNEQFF

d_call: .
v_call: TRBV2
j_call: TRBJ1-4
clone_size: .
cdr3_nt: TGTGCCAGCAGTGAATTACAGGATAATGAAAAACTGTTTTTT
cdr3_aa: CASSELQDNEKLFF

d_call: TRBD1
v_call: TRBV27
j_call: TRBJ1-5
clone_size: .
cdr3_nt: TGTGCCAGCAGTCAACAGGGGAGTGATCAGCCCCAGCATTTT
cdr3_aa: CASSQQGSDQPQHF

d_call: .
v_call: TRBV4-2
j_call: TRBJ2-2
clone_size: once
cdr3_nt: TGTGCCAGCAGCCAAGTCTTTGCCGGGGAGCTGTTTTTT
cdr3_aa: CASSQVFAGELFF

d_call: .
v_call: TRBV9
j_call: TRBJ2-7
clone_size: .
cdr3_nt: TGTGCCAGCAGCGTAGCACCTCACGGCGCCTACGAGCAGTACTTC
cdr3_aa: CASSVAPHGAYEQYF

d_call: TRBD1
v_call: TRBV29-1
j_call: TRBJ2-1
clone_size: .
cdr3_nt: TGCAGCGTTGAACTTCCCGCGACAGGGCAATACAATGAGCAGTTCTTC
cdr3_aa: CSVELPATGQYNEQFF

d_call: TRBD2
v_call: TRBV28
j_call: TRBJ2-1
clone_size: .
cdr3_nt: TGTGCCAGCAGTTTACGGGATCTGACTAGCGGGGTTTACAATGAGCAGTTCTTC
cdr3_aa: CASSLRDLTSGVYNEQFF

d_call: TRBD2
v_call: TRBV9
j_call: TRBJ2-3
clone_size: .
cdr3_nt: TGTGCCAGCAGCGTGCCTAGCGGGGGGTCGGATACGCAGTATTTT
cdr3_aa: CASSVPSGGSDTQYF

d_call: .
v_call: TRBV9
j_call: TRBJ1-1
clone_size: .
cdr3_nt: TGTGCCAGCAGCGGGGGCTCGGCTGAAGCTTTCTTT
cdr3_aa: CASSGGSAEAFF

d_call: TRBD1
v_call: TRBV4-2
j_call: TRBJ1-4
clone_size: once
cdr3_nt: TGTGCCAGCAGCCTACTTAGCCCGGGACAGGGGGGCGAAAAACTGTTTTTT
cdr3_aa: CASSLLSPGQGGEKLFF

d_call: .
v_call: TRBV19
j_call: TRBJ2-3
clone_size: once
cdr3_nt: TGTGCCAGTAGTATAGCTGGGGGTTCAGATACGCAGTATTTT
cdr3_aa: CASSIAGGSDTQYF

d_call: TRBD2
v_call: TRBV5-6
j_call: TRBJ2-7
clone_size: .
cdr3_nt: TGTGCCAGCAGCTTGGGGGATCTAGCGGAAAGCTCCTACGAGCAGTACTTC
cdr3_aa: CASSLGDLAESSYEQYF